This record concerns one T cell receptor beta chain sequence. The CDR3 length is 13 residues. Germline CDR1 reads MNHEY; CDR2 reads SVGAGI. Trimming removed 6 bases at V and 0 bases at J, with 9 bases between. The source of the sample is a study of blood T cell repertoires in COVID-19. This table comes from immunoSEQ multiplex PCR, and its TCRdb copy is limited to in-frame clones, with some not included. Among tens of thousands of clones, 90% were seen once, and the ten largest hold roughly an eighth. The V and J genes are TRBV6-5 and TRBJ2-7; D gene ambiguous. This sequence originates from a human donor with active COVID-19. The donor label of this sample is uncertain. The material sequenced was peripheral blood. The CDR3 sequence: CASSRGHSYEQYV. CDR3 sequence (DNA): TGTGCCAGCAGCCGTGGGCACTCCTACGAGCAGTACGTC.